The 5 T cell receptor beta chains given below trace back to one sample, sequenced in a study of blood T cell repertoires in COVID-19. The protocol was immunoSEQ multiplex PCR, while the TCRdb copy is restricted to in-frame clones and leaves out a portion. The sample includes about 230,000 clones, roughly 84% of them seen just once. Sequenced sample: peripheral blood. The receptors stem from a woman aged 35 to 49 who had recovered from COVID-19.

This clone occurred a few times. The chain uses TRBV7-2 and TRBJ2-3, with D tentatively TRBD1 (7 bases). The CDR3 runs 15 residues. Germline V gene sequence: CDR1 SGHTA, CDR2 FQGNSA. Trimming took 5 bases from V and 0 from J, leaving 12 bases between them. CDR3 DNA sequence: TGTGCCAGCAGCCCCCCAGGGGGGAGCACAGATACGCAGTATTTT. Amino acid sequence: CASSPPGGSTDTQYF.

The rearrangement links TRBV2 to TRBJ2-1; D is unresolved. The CDR3 extends over 12 amino acids. The V gene's germline CDR1 is SNHLY and CDR2 FYNNEI. V dropped 4 bases and J dropped 8 bases, with 9 bases sitting between them. CDR3 sequence: CASSVRSDEQFF. CDR3 nucleotides: TGTGCCAGCAGTGTAAGGAGCGATGAGCAGTTCTTC.

The chain links TRBV19 to TRBJ1-2, with 10 bases aligning to TRBD1. The J segment lost 4 bases and the V segment lost 7 bases, leaving 3 bases of the junction unmatched. Germline CDR1 is LNHDA and CDR2 is SQIVND (reference sequence). The CDR3 sequence is 13 residues long. CDR3 in DNA: TGTGCCAGTAAAGGGACAGGGGCCTATGGCTACACCTTC. Translation: CASKGTGAYGYTF.

The chain employs TRBV29-1 and TRBJ1-2, with 7 bases fitting TRBD1. V lost 6 bases and J lost 11; bases outside the gene matches: 12. Germline loops: CDR1 SQVTM, CDR2 ANQGSEA. CDR3 length: 12 residues. CDR3 nucleotide sequence: TGCAGCGTCAAGACAGGGTCCGAGGGGTACACCTTC. Encoded protein: CSVKTGSEGYTF.

The chain carries TRBV6-5 and TRBJ1-5; D uncertain. This CDR3 spans 14 amino acids. V lost 6 bases and J 8 bases, leaving 17 bases between the germline ends. Germline V gene data show CDR1 as MNHEY and CDR2 as SVGAGI. CDR3 sequence (DNA): TGTGCCAGCAGCCTATACGGGGATTTGGAGCCCCAGCATTTT. Translated: CASSLYGDLEPQHF.